One and the same sample provided the 13 T cell receptor beta chains below, sequenced in a study of Graves' ophthalmopathy and Graves' hyperthyroidism. RNA served as the template for amplifying TCR beta CDR3 regions. Second-round multiplex PCR came after a first-round RT-PCR that employed HTBI primers. MiXCR, applied by TCRdb to the multiplex PCR reads, yields one record per CDR3 protein. The sample has around 1.1 million distinct CDR3 sequences, about 35% seen once. Sequenced material: peripheral blood or thyroid tissue (not recorded which). The receptors stem from an adult man with Graves' hyperthyroidism.

V and J are TRBV29-1 and TRBJ1-2; TRBD1 aligns across 11 bases. The CDR3 length is 15 residues. After removal of 5 bases from V and 4 bases from J, the junction contained 9 bases not matched to a gene. CDR1 SQVTM and CDR2 ANQGSEA come from the germline V gene. CDR3 sequence: CSVCIGQGASYGYTF. The CDR3 DNA is TGCAGCGTTTGTATAGGACAGGGGGCCTCCTATGGCTACACCTTC. Drawing the rest from reference TRBV29-1 and TRBJ1-2, the complete variable domain is SAVISQKPSRDICQRGTSLTIQCQVDSQVTMMFWYRQQPGQSLTLIATANQGSEATYESGFVIDKFPISRPNLTFSTLTVSNMSPEDSSIYLCSVCIGQGASYGYTFGSGTRLTVV.

Concerning this clonotype itself: One base away lies a much larger clone, so this may be a sequencing read error. The CDR3, as DNA: TGTGCCAGCGGGACAGGAGGTGAAGCTTTCTTT. Amino acids: CASGTGGEAFF. The chain recombines TRBV6-2 or TRBV6-3 with TRBJ1-1; 8 positions match TRBD1. V was pared by 8 bases and J by 7 bases, with 3 bases of the junction left unmatched. Germline CDR1 MNHEY, CDR2 SVGEGT. The CDR3 is 11 amino acids.

V usage is TRBV2 and J usage is TRBJ1-1; 9 nucleotides align to TRBD1. The CDR3 length is 15 residues. The J segment lost 0 bases and the V segment lost 6 bases, leaving 5 bases of the junction unmatched. CDR1 and CDR2 (germline): SNHLY, FYNNEI. The DNA of the CDR3 is TGTGCCAGCAGAGGGGACAGGGCGGTGAACACTGAAGCTTTCTTT. It translates to CASRGDRAVNTEAFF.

This clonotype showed up many times. This chain joins TRBV29-1 and TRBJ1-5, with D perhaps matching TRBD1 (5 bases). Germline CDR1 and CDR2: SQVTM and ANQGSEA. Trimming shortened V by 7 bases and J by 5 bases, and 15 bases separated the two germline ends. This CDR3 spans 13 amino acids. Written as DNA, the CDR3 is TGCAGCGCCGGGGGTGGATATGATCAGCCCCAGCATTTT. It codes for CSAGGGYDQPQHF.

The chain recombines TRBV29-1 with TRBJ2-5; D is uncertain. V lost 7 bases and J lost 7, with 10 bases in between. CDR1 SQVTM and CDR2 ANQGSEA come from the germline V gene. The CDR3 consists of 10 residues. CDR3 nucleotide sequence: TGCAGCGCAGAATGGGGGACCCAGTACTTC. Its translation: CSAEWGTQYF.

In the case of this clonotype: Compared with germline, one end of the junction differs, possibly owing to a read error. The CDR3 DNA reads as TGTGCCAGCGGGACAGGGTGGATAGAGACCAAGTACTTC. This translates into CASGTGWIETKYF. V and J are TRBV12-3 or TRBV12-4 and TRBJ2-5; 9 bases align to TRBD1. There are 13 residues in the CDR3.

This clonotype was seen repeatedly, ten times or more. The chain links TRBV10-3 to TRBJ2-6; D might be TRBD1 (5 bases). CDR1 and CDR2 from the germline V gene are ENHRY and SYGVKD. V lost 9 bases to trimming and J lost 1 base, with 10 bases between them. CDR3 length: 14 amino acids. This CDR3 reads CAMLPGSGANVLTF. The CDR3 DNA follows: TGTGCCATGCTTCCAGGGTCTGGGGCCAACGTCCTGACTTTC.

This clonotype appeared a few times. The chain employs TRBV2 and TRBJ2-7; 8 bases fit TRBD2. This CDR3 has 17 amino acids. Germline lookup yields CDR1 SNHLY and CDR2 FYNNEI. The trim removed 2 bases at V and 3 bases at J, leaving 12 bases unmatched. The CDR3 sequence is CASSEISSLADHYEQYF. For the CDR3, the DNA is TGTGCCAGCAGTGAAATTTCATCACTAGCGGACCACTACGAGCAGTACTTC.

This clonotype was detected many times. This chain links TRBV10-2 with TRBJ1-1, with no clear D. There are 14 residues in the CDR3. V lost 8 bases to trimming and J lost 0 bases, with 13 bases between them. Germline loops: CDR1 WSHSY, CDR2 SAAADI. As DNA, the CDR3 is TGCGCCAGCCAACACCTCCGCATGAACACTGAAGCTTTCTTT. It translates to CASQHLRMNTEAFF.

This clonotype occurred many times. The chain employs TRBV7-2 and TRBJ2-7; TRBD1 aligns across 10 bases. This CDR3 is built from 14 residues. V was clipped by 5 bases and J by 7 bases; unmatched bases: 8. Germline values: CDR1 SGHTA, CDR2 FQGNSA. CDR3 in DNA: TGTGCCAGCAGCCCACGACAGGGGGCGAGGGAGCAGTACTTC. Translating it yields CASSPRQGAREQYF. Full variable domain (missing parts from reference TRBV7-2 and TRBJ2-7): GAGVSQSPSNKVTEKGKDVELRCDPISGHTALYWYRQSLGQGLEFLIYFQGNSAPDKSGLPSDRFSAERTGGSVSTLTIQRTQQEDSAVYLCASSPRQGAREQYFGPGTRLTVT.

The V call is TRBV20-1, the J call TRBJ2-2; 7 nucleotides align to TRBD1. Germline V gene data show CDR1 as DFQATT and CDR2 as SNEGSKA (reference sequence). The CDR3 consists of 16 residues. V shed 3 bases and J 4 bases; nucleotides not matched to a gene: 11. Here the CDR3 reads CSARGVGGFGTGELFF. The CDR3, as DNA: TGCAGTGCTAGGGGGGTAGGGGGCTTTGGCACCGGGGAGCTGTTTTTT.

This clonotype was picked up a small number of times. The chain joins TRBV7-9 to TRBJ2-2; TRBD1 matches at 8 bases. CDR1 is SEHNR and CDR2 is FQNEAQ in the germline V gene (reference sequence). The CDR3 sequence is 15 residues long. The junction had 7 bases not matched to a gene; V was cut back by 6 bases and J by 4 bases. CDR3 sequence: CASRSGTGSTGELFF. CDR3 nucleotides: TGTGCCAGCAGGTCTGGGACAGGATCCACCGGGGAGCTGTTTTTT.

The genes are TRBV12-3 or TRBV12-4 and TRBJ2-7, with D perhaps assigned TRBD1 or TRBD2 (5 bases each). CDR3 length equals 17 residues. CDR3 loop: CASGLPPFGGEGYEQYF. CDR3 in DNA: TGTGCTAGTGGTTTGCCCCCGTTTGGGGGAGAGGGCTACGAGCAGTACTTC.